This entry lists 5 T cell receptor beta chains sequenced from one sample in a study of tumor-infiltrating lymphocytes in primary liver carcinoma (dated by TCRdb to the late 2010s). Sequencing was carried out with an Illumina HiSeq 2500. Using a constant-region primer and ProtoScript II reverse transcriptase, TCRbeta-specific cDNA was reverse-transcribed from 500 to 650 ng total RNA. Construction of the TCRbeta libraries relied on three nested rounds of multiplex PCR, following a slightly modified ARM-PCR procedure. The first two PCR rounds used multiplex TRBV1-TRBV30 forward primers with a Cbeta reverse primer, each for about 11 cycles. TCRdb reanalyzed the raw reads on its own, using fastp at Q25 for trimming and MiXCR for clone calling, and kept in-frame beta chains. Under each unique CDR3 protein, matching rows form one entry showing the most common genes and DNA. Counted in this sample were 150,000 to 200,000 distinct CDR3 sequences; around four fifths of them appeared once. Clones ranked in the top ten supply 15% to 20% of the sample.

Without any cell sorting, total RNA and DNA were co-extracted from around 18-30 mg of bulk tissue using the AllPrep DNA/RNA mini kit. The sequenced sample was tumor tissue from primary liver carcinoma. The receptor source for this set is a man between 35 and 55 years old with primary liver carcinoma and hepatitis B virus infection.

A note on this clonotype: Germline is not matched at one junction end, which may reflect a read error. This CDR3 is CTSSPPGGGEQYF. Here the CDR3 DNA reads TGCACCAGCAGCCCTCCCGGAGGAGGGGAGCAATACTTC. The V and J genes are TRBV5-1 and TRBJ2-7, with TRBD2 as a possible D gene (6 bases). The CDR3 runs 13 residues. Germline V lookup: CDR1 SGHRS, CDR2 YFSETQ.

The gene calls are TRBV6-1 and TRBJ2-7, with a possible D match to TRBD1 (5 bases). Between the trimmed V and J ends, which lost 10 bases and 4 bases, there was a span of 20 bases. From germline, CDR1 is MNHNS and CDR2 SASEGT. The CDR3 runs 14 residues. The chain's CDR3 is CAILRAELRYEQYF. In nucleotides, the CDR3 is TGTGCCATCCTCAGGGCGGAGTTAAGATACGAGCAGTACTTC.

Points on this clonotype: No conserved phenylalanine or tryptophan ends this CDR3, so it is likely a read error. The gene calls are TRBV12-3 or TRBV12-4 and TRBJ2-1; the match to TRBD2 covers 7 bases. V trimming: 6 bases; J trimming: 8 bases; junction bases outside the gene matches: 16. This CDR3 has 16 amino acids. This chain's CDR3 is CASRNPWASGRDEQFI. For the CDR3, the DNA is TGTGCCAGCAGAAACCCCTGGGCTAGCGGTAGAGATGAGCAGTTCATC.

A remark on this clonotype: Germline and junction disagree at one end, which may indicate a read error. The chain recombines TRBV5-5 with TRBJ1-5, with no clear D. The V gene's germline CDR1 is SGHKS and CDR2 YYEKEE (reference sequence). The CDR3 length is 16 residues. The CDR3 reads CASSSGQTISNQPQQF. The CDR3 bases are TGTGCCAGCAGTTCGGGTCAGACGATTAGCAATCAGCCCCAGCAATTT.

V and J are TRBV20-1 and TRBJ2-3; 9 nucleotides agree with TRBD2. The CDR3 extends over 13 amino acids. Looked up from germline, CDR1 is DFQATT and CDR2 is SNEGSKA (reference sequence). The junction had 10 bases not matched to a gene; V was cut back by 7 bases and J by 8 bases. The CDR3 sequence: CSVPAGGVVTQYF. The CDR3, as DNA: TGCAGTGTCCCAGCGGGAGGTGTCGTTACGCAGTATTTT.